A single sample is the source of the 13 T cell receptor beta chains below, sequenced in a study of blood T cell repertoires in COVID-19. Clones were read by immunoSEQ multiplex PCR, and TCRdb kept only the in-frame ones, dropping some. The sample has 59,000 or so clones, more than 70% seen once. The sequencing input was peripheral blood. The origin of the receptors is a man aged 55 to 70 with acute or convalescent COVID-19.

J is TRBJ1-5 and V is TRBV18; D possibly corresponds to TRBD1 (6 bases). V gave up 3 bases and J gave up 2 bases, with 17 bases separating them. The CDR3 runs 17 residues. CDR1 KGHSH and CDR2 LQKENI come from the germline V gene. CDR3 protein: CASSPLPTGPGNQPQHF. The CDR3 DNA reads TGTGCCAGCTCACCCCTCCCGACAGGTCCAGGCAATCAGCCCCAGCATTTT. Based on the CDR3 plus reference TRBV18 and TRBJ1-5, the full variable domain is NAGVMQNPRHLVRRRGQEARLRCSPMKGHSHVYWYRQLPEEGLKFMVYLQKENIIDESGMPKERFSAEFPKEGPSILRIQQVVRGDSAAYFCASSPLPTGPGNQPQHFGDGTRLSIL.

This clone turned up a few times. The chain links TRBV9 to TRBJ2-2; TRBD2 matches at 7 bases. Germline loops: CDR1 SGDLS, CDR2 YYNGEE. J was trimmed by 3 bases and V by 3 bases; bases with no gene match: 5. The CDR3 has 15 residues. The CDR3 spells CASSAVGRDTGELFF. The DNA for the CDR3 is TGTGCCAGCAGCGCCGTGGGGAGGGACACCGGGGAGCTGTTTTTT.

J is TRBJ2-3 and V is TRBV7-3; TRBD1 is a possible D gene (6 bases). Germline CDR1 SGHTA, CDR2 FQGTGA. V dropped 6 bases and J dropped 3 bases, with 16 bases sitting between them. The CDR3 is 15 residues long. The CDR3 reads CASRQGPMGTDTQYF. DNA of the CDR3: TGTGCCAGCAGACAGGGACCCATGGGGACAGATACGCAGTATTTT.

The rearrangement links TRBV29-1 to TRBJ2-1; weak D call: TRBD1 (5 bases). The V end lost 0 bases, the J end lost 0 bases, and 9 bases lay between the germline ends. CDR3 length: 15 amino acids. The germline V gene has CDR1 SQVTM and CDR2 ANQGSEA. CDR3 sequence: CSVEEGPNSYNEQFF. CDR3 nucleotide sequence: TGCAGCGTTGAAGAGGGGCCTAACTCCTACAATGAGCAGTTCTTC.

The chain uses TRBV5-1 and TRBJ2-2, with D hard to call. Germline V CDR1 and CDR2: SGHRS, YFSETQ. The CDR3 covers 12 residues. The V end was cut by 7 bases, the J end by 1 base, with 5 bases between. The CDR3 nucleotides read TGCGCCAGCGGCCAGAACACCGGGGAGCTGTTTTTT. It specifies CASGQNTGELFF.

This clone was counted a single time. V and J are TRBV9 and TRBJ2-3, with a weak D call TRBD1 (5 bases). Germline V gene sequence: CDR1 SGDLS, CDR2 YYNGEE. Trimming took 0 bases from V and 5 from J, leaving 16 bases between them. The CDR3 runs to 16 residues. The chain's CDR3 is CASSVAGAVSQDTQYF. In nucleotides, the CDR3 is TGTGCCAGCAGCGTAGCTGGGGCCGTTTCCCAAGATACGCAGTATTTT.

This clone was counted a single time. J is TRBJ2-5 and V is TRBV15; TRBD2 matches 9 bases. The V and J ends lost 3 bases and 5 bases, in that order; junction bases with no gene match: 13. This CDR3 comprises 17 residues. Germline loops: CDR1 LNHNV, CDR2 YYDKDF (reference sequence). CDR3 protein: CATSRAPTAGGSETQYF. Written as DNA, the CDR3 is TGTGCCACCAGCAGGGCCCCTACAGCGGGGGGATCGGAGACCCAGTACTTC.

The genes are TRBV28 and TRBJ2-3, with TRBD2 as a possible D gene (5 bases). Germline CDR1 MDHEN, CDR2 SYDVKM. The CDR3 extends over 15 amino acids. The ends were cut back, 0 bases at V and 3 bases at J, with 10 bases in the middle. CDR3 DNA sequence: TGTGCCAGCAGTTTATGGGGAGCTAGGACAGATACGCAGTATTTT. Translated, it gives CASSLWGARTDTQYF.

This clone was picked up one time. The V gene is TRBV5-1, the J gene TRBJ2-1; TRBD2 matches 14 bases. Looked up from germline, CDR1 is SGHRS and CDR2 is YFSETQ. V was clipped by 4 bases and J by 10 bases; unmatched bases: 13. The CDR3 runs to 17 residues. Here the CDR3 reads CASSPRLAGGLGEEQFF. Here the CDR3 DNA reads TGCGCCAGCAGCCCCCGACTAGCGGGGGGGTTAGGAGAAGAGCAGTTCTTC.

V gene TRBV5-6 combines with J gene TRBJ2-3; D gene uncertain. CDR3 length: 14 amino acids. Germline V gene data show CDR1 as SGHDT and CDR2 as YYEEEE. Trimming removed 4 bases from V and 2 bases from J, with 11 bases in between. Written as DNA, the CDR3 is TGTGCCAGCAGCCTCCAGATACCCACAGATACGCAGTATTTT. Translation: CASSLQIPTDTQYF.

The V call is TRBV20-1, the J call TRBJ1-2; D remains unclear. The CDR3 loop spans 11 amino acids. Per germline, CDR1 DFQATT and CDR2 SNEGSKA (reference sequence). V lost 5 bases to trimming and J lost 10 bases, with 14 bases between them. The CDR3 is CSALDATLYTF. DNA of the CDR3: TGCAGTGCTCTAGACGCCACCCTCTACACCTTC.

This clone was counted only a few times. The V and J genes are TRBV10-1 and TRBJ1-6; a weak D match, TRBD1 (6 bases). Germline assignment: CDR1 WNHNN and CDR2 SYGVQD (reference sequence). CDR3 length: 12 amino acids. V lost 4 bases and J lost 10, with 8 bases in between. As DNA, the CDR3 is TGCGCCAGCAGTGGGACAGACTCACCCCTCCACTTT. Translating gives CASSGTDSPLHF.

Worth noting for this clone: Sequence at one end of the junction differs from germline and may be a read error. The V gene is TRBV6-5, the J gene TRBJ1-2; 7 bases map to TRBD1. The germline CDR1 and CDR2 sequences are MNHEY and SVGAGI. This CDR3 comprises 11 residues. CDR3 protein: CASRIRDSLLF. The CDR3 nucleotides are TGTGCCAGCAGAATCCGGGACAGCCTTCTCTTC.